Below are 27 T cell receptor beta chains sequenced from a single sample in a study of radiotherapy plus CTLA-4 blockade in lung cancer. Sequenced by immunoSEQ multiplex PCR; TCRdb stores in-frame clones only, minus some. The sample carries approximately 94,000 clones, about four fifths recorded once. The specimen was peripheral blood, collected from a patient treated with radiotherapy plus ipilimumab. The receptors shown here come from a human donor with non-small cell lung cancer that progressed on radiotherapy plus ipilimumab.

V usage is TRBV5-6 and J usage is TRBJ1-2; 7 nucleotides line up with TRBD1. The germline V gene encodes CDR1 SGHDT and CDR2 YYEEEE. V shed 1 base and J 8 bases; nucleotides not matched to a gene: 14. This CDR3 contains 16 residues. In DNA form, the CDR3 reads TGTGCCAGCAGCTTGTTAACCCTCCGGGCAGGGGGGGGCTACACCTTC. The encoded protein is CASSLLTLRAGGGYTF. Full variable domain (rest looked up from reference TRBV5-6 and TRBJ1-2): DAGVTQSPTHLIKTRGQQVTLRCSPKSGHDTVSWYQQALGQGPQFIFQYYEEEERQRGNFPDRFSGHQFPNYSSELNVNALLLGDSALYLCASSLLTLRAGGGYTFGSGTRLTVV.

This clone was recorded a few times. Its ends do not fully match the called genes, so a read error is possible. The chain is built from TRBV7-7 and TRBJ2-3, with 8 bases matching TRBD1. Germline V gene sequence: CDR1 SSHAT, CDR2 FNYEAQ (reference sequence). The CDR3 consists of 14 residues. CDR3 region: CASSLGTGLDTQYF. As DNA, the CDR3 is TGTGCTAGCAGCTTAGGGACAGGTTTAGATACGCAGTATTTT. Looking up the rest from reference TRBV7-7 and TRBJ2-3 gives the full variable domain: GAGVSQSPRYKVTKRGQDVTLRCDPISSHATLYWYQQALGQGPEFLTYFNYEAQPDKSGLPSDRFSAERPEGSISTLTIQRTEQRDSAMYRCASSLGTGLDTQYFGPGTRLTVL.

This clone was seen only a few times. The rearrangement joins TRBV7-9 to TRBJ2-3; D remains unclear. V was shortened by 1 base and J by 0 bases, with 5 bases between the two germline ends. From germline, CDR1 is SEHNR and CDR2 FQNEAQ (reference sequence). The CDR3 runs to 14 residues. This chain's CDR3 is CASSLVTSTDTQYF. The DNA of the CDR3 is TGTGCCAGCAGCTTAGTTACTAGCACAGATACGCAGTATTTT.

This clone was observed once. This sequence joins TRBV5-6 and TRBJ2-1; TRBD2 agrees at 11 bases. The ends lost 4 bases at V and 4 bases at J; junction bases unmatched: 4. Germline CDR1 reads SGHDT; CDR2 reads YYEEEE. The CDR3 is made up of 15 amino acids. CDR3 loop: CASSVGLAVYNEQFF. The CDR3 DNA follows: TGTGCCAGCAGCGTGGGACTAGCGGTATACAATGAGCAGTTCTTC. Full variable domain (remainder filled in from reference TRBV5-6 and TRBJ2-1): DAGVTQSPTHLIKTRGQQVTLRCSPKSGHDTVSWYQQALGQGPQFIFQYYEEEERQRGNFPDRFSGHQFPNYSSELNVNALLLGDSALYLCASSVGLAVYNEQFFGPGTRLTVL.

The rearrangement joins TRBV19 to TRBJ1-5, with D unresolved. The CDR3 is 16 residues long. The ends were cut back, 6 bases at V and 0 bases at J, with 15 bases in the middle. Germline CDR1 LNHDA, CDR2 SQIVND (reference sequence). CDR3 loop: CASSPVRMLSNQPQHF. The CDR3 DNA sequence: TGTGCCAGTAGCCCCGTTAGGATGCTTAGCAATCAGCCCCAGCATTTT.

This clone has only a few counts. This chain connects TRBV6-6 to TRBJ2-5, with 10 positions matching TRBD2. This CDR3 has 14 amino acids. V trimming: 6 bases; J trimming: 7 bases; junction bases outside the gene matches: 8. Germline lookup yields CDR1 MNHNY and CDR2 SVGAGI (reference sequence). The CDR3, as DNA: TGTGCCAGCAGGCCTAGCGGGAGAGCAGGGACCCAGTACTTC. As protein: CASRPSGRAGTQYF.

The V call is TRBV6-4, the J call TRBJ2-2, with no clear D. The germline CDR1 and CDR2 sequences are MRHNA and SNTAGT. V lost 10 bases, J lost 4 bases, and 16 bases lay in between. The CDR3 has 14 amino acids. The CDR3 nucleotides are TGTGCCACCCCGGGCCATGCGATCACCGGGGAGCTGTTTTTT. Protein sequence: CATPGHAITGELFF.

This chain links TRBV2 with TRBJ1-1; D gene unclear. CDR1 SNHLY and CDR2 FYNNEI come from the germline V gene. The ends were cut back, 0 bases at V and 5 bases at J, with 10 bases in the middle. This CDR3 comprises 14 residues. The CDR3 spells CASSEALQGTEAFF. The DNA of the CDR3 is TGTGCCAGCAGTGAAGCGTTACAAGGAACTGAAGCTTTCTTT.

The chain employs TRBV28 and TRBJ1-4, with TRBD1 matching over 7 bases. CDR1 is MDHEN, CDR2 SYDVKM, per germline. V shed 4 bases and J 4 bases; nucleotides not matched to a gene: 9. The CDR3 consists of 16 residues. This CDR3 is CASSSGAGGFNEKLFF. The CDR3 DNA is TGTGCCAGCAGTTCAGGGGCAGGGGGTTTTAATGAAAAACTGTTTTTT.

The V and J genes are TRBV10-2 and TRBJ2-1; D gene uncertain. V dropped 8 bases and J dropped 7 bases, with 12 bases sitting between them. Germline V gene data show CDR1 as WSHSY and CDR2 as SAAADI. The CDR3 runs to 12 residues. The CDR3 loop is CASSPLGNEQFF. CDR3 nucleotides: TGCGCCAGCTCTCCTCTAGGGAATGAGCAGTTCTTC.

The V call is TRBV28, the J call TRBJ1-1, with no clear D. The germline V and J ends were trimmed by 7 bases and 4 bases, with 13 bases remaining between them. Germline values: CDR1 MDHEN, CDR2 SYDVKM. The CDR3 extends over 13 amino acids. Here the CDR3 reads CASTLPTATEAFF. CDR3 in DNA: TGTGCCAGCACCCTACCAACCGCCACTGAAGCTTTCTTT.

The chain employs TRBV6-1 and TRBJ2-6, with a tentative D call TRBD2 (6 bases). Germline CDR1 reads MNHNS; CDR2 reads SASEGT. This CDR3 has 17 residues. Trimming took off 2 bases at V and 0 bases at J, with 11 bases between the two ends. CDR3 loop: CASSEQGLISGANVLTF. The CDR3 DNA follows: TGTGCCAGCAGTGAACAGGGACTGATCTCTGGGGCCAACGTCCTGACTTTC.

This clone has a handful of counts. The V and J genes are TRBV2 and TRBJ2-7, with 11 positions matching TRBD2. Germline V CDR1 and CDR2: SNHLY, FYNNEI. The CDR3 is made up of 14 amino acids. Unmatched junction bases numbered 6, after V lost 6 bases and J lost 5 bases. The CDR3, as DNA: TGTGCCAGCAGCACTAGCGGGAGCTTCAACGAGCAGTACTTC. Protein product: CASSTSGSFNEQYF.

The V call is TRBV13, the J call TRBJ2-2; unclear D gene. Between the trimmed V and J ends, which lost 4 bases and 5 bases, there was a span of 5 bases. CDR1 and CDR2 from the germline V gene are PRHDT and FYEKMQ (reference sequence). The CDR3 has 12 amino acids. CDR3 DNA: TGTGCCAGCAGCTACGAGACCGGGGAGCTGTTTTTT. Translating gives CASSYETGELFF.

V and J are TRBV19 and TRBJ1-5, with D perhaps matching TRBD1 (5 bases). Germline values: CDR1 LNHDA, CDR2 SQIVND (reference sequence). V was pared by 4 bases and J by 0 bases, with 19 bases between. There are 18 residues in the CDR3. The CDR3 DNA follows: TGTGCCAGTAGTAGCCACCCTCGGGGGTCCTTTAGCAATCAGCCCCAGCATTTT. Residues: CASSSHPRGSFSNQPQHF.

The chain has TRBV2 and TRBJ2-5, with unresolved D. This CDR3 comprises 11 residues. Germline CDR1 and CDR2: SNHLY and FYNNEI. Trimming removed 7 bases from V and 2 bases from J, with 5 bases in between. The CDR3 here is CASTTQETQYF. CDR3 coding DNA: TGTGCCAGCACGACTCAAGAGACCCAGTACTTC.

CDR3 nucleotide sequence: TGCGCCAGCATAATCGGGACAGGGATTACAGATACGCAGTATTTT. Translation gives CASIIGTGITDTQYF. The chain couples TRBV5-1 to TRBJ2-3, with 9 bases lining up with TRBD1. The CDR3 runs to 15 residues. Germline V gives CDR1 SGHRS, CDR2 YFSETQ. V lost 6 bases, J lost 3 bases, and 8 bases stayed unmatched.

The gene calls are TRBV6-5 and TRBJ2-3; 7 positions agree with TRBD2. The CDR3 runs to 13 residues. The germline CDR1 and CDR2 sequences are MNHEY and SVGAGI. V trimming: 6 bases; J trimming: 4 bases; junction bases outside the gene matches: 4. DNA for the CDR3: TGTGCCAGCAGAAGGGGAGGGTCAGATACGCAGTATTTT. Encoded protein: CASRRGGSDTQYF.

The chain recombines TRBV5-1 with TRBJ2-2; the match to TRBD1 covers 8 bases. The CDR3 covers 14 residues. Germline CDR1 SGHRS, CDR2 YFSETQ. Unmatched junction bases numbered 8, after V lost 6 bases and J lost 7 bases. The CDR3 bases are TGCGCCAGCAAACAGGGGGTCGAAGTCGGGGAGCTGTTTTTT. It codes for CASKQGVEVGELFF.

The chain joins TRBV27 to TRBJ2-3; D unresolved. CDR1 is MNHEY and CDR2 is SMNVEV in the germline V gene (reference sequence). The CDR3 consists of 13 residues. V was clipped by 3 bases and J by 1 base, with 5 bases between them. The CDR3 DNA follows: TGTGCCAGCAGTTTTTGGGGCACAGATACGCAGTATTTT. This codes for CASSFWGTDTQYF.

This clone was picked up one time. This chain links TRBV6-5 with TRBJ2-3, with 7 bases lining up with TRBD2. Trimming removed 5 bases from V and 6 bases from J; junction bases left unmatched: 2. Germline V gene sequence: CDR1 MNHEY, CDR2 SVGAGI. This CDR3 contains 12 residues. CDR3 DNA: TGTGCCAGCAGTCCCGGGGGGGATACGCAGTATTTT. Translating gives CASSPGGDTQYF.

This chain connects TRBV7-3 to TRBJ2-1, with TRBD2 matching 9 bases. This CDR3 comprises 16 residues. Germline V gene lookup returns CDR1 SGHTA and CDR2 FQGTGA. Trimming at V came to 0 bases and at J to 7 bases, leaving 7 bases not matched to a gene. The CDR3 spells CASSLTGGRAINEQFF. The CDR3 nucleotides read TGTGCCAGCAGCTTAACCGGCGGGAGGGCCATAAATGAGCAGTTCTTC.

V and J are TRBV6-7 and TRBJ1-1, with a possible D match to TRBD1 (5 bases). TRBV6-7 has ORF status, its function being uncertain. CDR3 length equals 15 residues. Trimming removed 3 bases from V and 3 bases from J, with 14 bases in between. The CDR3: CASSYHQGGDTEAFF. The CDR3 DNA reads as TGTGCCAGCAGTTATCATCAGGGAGGGGACACTGAAGCTTTCTTT.

V gene TRBV6-1 combines with J gene TRBJ2-7; D unclear. The CDR3 covers 12 residues. Germline loops: CDR1 MNHNS, CDR2 SASEGT. The V end lost 7 bases, the J end lost 4 bases, and 11 bases lay between the germline ends. The CDR3 DNA sequence: TGTGCCAGCATGAGTGTGGGTTACGAGCAGTACGTC. Its protein product is CASMSVGYEQYV.

Only one count was recorded for this clone. V and J are TRBV29-1 and TRBJ2-3, with a weak D call TRBD1 (5 bases). Germline V gene sequence: CDR1 SQVTM, CDR2 ANQGSEA. V was cut by 6 bases and J by 0 bases, with 10 bases left in between. This CDR3 has 13 amino acids. The CDR3 nucleotides read TGCAGCGTCGTGACAGCTAGCACAGATACGCAGTATTTT. Its protein is CSVVTASTDTQYF.

The V gene is TRBV7-9, the J gene TRBJ1-4, with TRBD1 identical over 10 bases. J lost 6 bases, V lost 4 bases, and 5 bases had no gene match. CDR1 SEHNR and CDR2 FQNEAQ come from the germline V gene (reference sequence). The CDR3 loop spans 15 amino acids. The CDR3 is CASSYDRGRDEKLFF. CDR3 coding DNA: TGTGCCAGCAGCTACGACAGGGGGCGTGATGAAAAACTGTTTTTT.

The chain combines TRBV6-1 with TRBJ2-7, with a tentative D call TRBD2 (6 bases). The CDR3 totals 15 residues. CDR1 is MNHNS and CDR2 is SASEGT in the germline V gene. The ends were cut back, 11 bases at V and 0 bases at J, with 20 bases in the middle. The chain's CDR3 is CAVRDWQRSSYEQYF. The CDR3 DNA sequence: TGTGCCGTTCGGGACTGGCAGCGTAGCTCCTACGAGCAGTACTTC.